Presented here are 3 T cell receptor beta chains from one specimen sequenced in a study of cytomegalovirus exposure and HLA in healthy donors (dated by TCRdb to 2016 to 2017). The library relied on the immunoSEQ multiplex PCR assay. For the multiplex PCR, a mixture combining 60 forward primers for TCR Vbeta segments and 13 reverse primers for TCR Jbeta segments was used. Not all clones reach the TCRdb copy of this immuneACCESS table, which keeps in-frame sequences only. Checked studies attribute under half of the gap to unresolved V genes and leave the rest unexplained. This specimen's table enumerates around 50,000 clones. 9.5% to 11% of the sample goes to the ten largest clones. Sequencing was performed on PBMCs. The source of these receptors is a woman in her forties or fifties in good health and CMV-seropositive.

The chain recombines TRBV7-9 with TRBJ2-5; D not resolved. The CDR3 spans 13 residues. The germline V gene encodes CDR1 SEHNR and CDR2 FQNEAQ (reference sequence). With 7 bases removed from V and 3 bases from J, the gap between germline ends came to 12 bases. This CDR3 reads CASTPNRKETQYF. CDR3 nucleotide sequence: TGTGCCAGCACACCTAACAGAAAAGAGACCCAGTACTTC.

The genes are TRBV5-1 and TRBJ1-3; 7 bases agree with TRBD1. Germline lookup yields CDR1 SGHRS and CDR2 YFSETQ. Germline trimming cut 4 bases from V and 0 bases from J; bases unmatched to any gene: 7. The CDR3 sequence is 16 residues long. CDR3 in DNA: TGCGCCAGCAGCAGGACCGGACAGGACTCTGGAAACACCATATATTTT. Amino acids: CASSRTGQDSGNTIYF.

V and J are TRBV6-6 and TRBJ1-1; 10 positions match TRBD1. Germline lookup yields CDR1 MNHNY and CDR2 SVGAGI (reference sequence). This CDR3 is 15 amino acids long. V trimming: 4 bases; J trimming: 5 bases; junction bases outside the gene matches: 7. CDR3 amino acids: CASSSSGTGETEAFF. The CDR3 DNA is TGTGCCAGCAGTTCCTCCGGGACAGGGGAAACTGAAGCTTTCTTT.